The source of this TCR beta chain is a study of human T cells and chemical hapten exposure. Study background: A 2 cm by 2 cm inner upper arm patch received 2% DPC for sensitization. Study conclusions and caveats: Once DPC sensitization occurred, TCRs above 1 in 1000 frequency showed no change.

As concerns this clonotype: As yet, its antigen is unknown. A single base separates this from a much larger clone, so it may be a read error. Given the absence of the conserved phenylalanine or tryptophan at the CDR3 end, a read error is likely.

The CDR3 runs to 13 residues. Germline V gene data show CDR1 as SGHNT and CDR2 as YENEEA. V was clipped by 2 bases and J by 4 bases, with 6 bases between them. Described time point: pre-sensitization, week 0. This sample's treatment: therapeutic diphenylcyclopropenone sensitization with weekly scalp DPC. Donors, patients with alopecia ranging from 18 to 70 years old and judged suitable for DPC, provided samples. Library construction involved attaching unique molecular identifiers to individual cDNA molecules, which allowed quantitative, reproducible TCR counting. One entry per CDR3 protein results from TCRdb running MiXCR on the RACE reads. The sample lists about 87,000 distinct CDR3 sequences, nearly 10% seen once, with around 3.6% in the top ten.

The receptor's source is a woman in her forties with alopecia areata. Some clones in this sample may be carry-over from other donors' samples. The V gene is TRBV11-3, the J gene TRBJ1-3; D is unresolved. The sequencing here drew on whole blood, taken in connection with sensitization to the hapten diphenylcyclopropenone (DPC). This CDR3 reads CASSLLTGNTIYL. The CDR3, as DNA: TGTGCCAGCAGCTTATTGACCGGAAACACCATATATCTT.